Below, 24 T cell receptor beta chains from the same sample are listed, as sequenced in a study of blood T cells in healthy people across ages. It was with a sample-barcoded 5' primer and a J-beta primer mix that a second PCR of roughly 7 to 11 cycles was run. Via MiXCR, TCRdb re-called the 5' RACE reads, giving one row per CDR3 protein. Of roughly 1.6 million distinct CDR3 sequences in the sample, about 35% were seen once. Sequencing was performed on blood. The receptors shown here come from a woman in her 30s in good health.

The V gene is TRBV4-1, the J gene TRBJ2-1, with 9 positions matching TRBD2. Germline V lookup: CDR1 MGHRA, CDR2 YSYEKL. The CDR3 is made up of 17 amino acids. The ends lost 4 bases at V and 6 bases at J; junction bases unmatched: 13. This chain's CDR3 is CASSLLTSGPKRNEQFF. DNA for the CDR3: TGCGCCAGCAGCCTCTTAACTAGCGGGCCCAAACGCAATGAGCAGTTCTTC.

The rearrangement links TRBV7-2 to TRBJ1-1; 9 bases line up with TRBD1. From germline, CDR1 is SGHTA and CDR2 FQGNSA. The V gene end was trimmed by 5 bases and the J gene end by 1 base; junction bases not matched to a gene: 5. This CDR3 is built from 15 residues. The chain's CDR3 is CASSATGGRNTEAFF. The CDR3 DNA is TGTGCCAGCAGCGCTACAGGGGGCAGGAACACTGAAGCTTTCTTT.

J is TRBJ2-1 and V is TRBV6-5, with D perhaps TRBD2 (7 bases). CDR3 size: 14 residues. Trimming removed 0 bases at V and 8 bases at J, with 11 bases between. The germline V gene has CDR1 MNHEY and CDR2 SVGAGI. The CDR3 is CASSYSGGADEQFF. CDR3 coding DNA: TGTGCCAGCAGTTACTCGGGGGGGGCGGATGAGCAGTTCTTC.

The chain combines TRBV12-3 or TRBV12-4 with TRBJ2-3; D may be TRBD2 (6 bases). This CDR3 region has 19 residues. V lost 5 bases, J lost 11 bases, and 35 bases lay in between. Here the CDR3 reads CASSPPKRQLGSSADVQYF. DNA of the CDR3: TGTGCCAGCAGTCCTCCAAAACGGCAACTAGGTTCTAGCGCAGATGTGCAGTATTTT.

This clonotype was detected only a few times. The gene calls are TRBV12-3 or TRBV12-4 and TRBJ2-7, with D perhaps matching TRBD2 (5 bases). This CDR3 has 15 amino acids. The V and J ends lost 3 bases and 2 bases respectively, with 14 bases between them. DNA for the CDR3: TGTGCCAGCAGTTTGAGACGGGGAAGCGCCTACGAGCAGTACTTC. This codes for CASSLRRGSAYEQYF.

The rearrangement uses TRBV5-4 and TRBJ1-1; D gene unclear. There are 14 residues in the CDR3. Trimming stripped 10 bases from V and 6 bases from J, with 22 bases between. Germline-derived CDR1 and CDR2 are SGHNT and YYREEE (reference sequence). The DNA for the CDR3 is TGTGCCTCCAGAGGCGCATTCCTTTCCTCTGAAGCTTTCTTT. Protein sequence: CASRGAFLSSEAFF.

The chain is built from TRBV4-1 and TRBJ2-7; 8 nucleotides agree with TRBD2. This CDR3 is 16 amino acids long. J was trimmed by 3 bases and V by 0 bases; bases with no gene match: 7. Germline V gene sequence: CDR1 MGHRA, CDR2 YSYEKL. This CDR3 reads CASSQDSQRGNYEQYF. CDR3 coding DNA: TGCGCCAGCAGCCAAGATTCCCAGCGGGGGAACTACGAGCAGTACTTC.

This clonotype was observed a few times. The V gene is TRBV20-1, the J gene TRBJ2-3, with 14 positions matching TRBD2. The germline V gene encodes CDR1 DFQATT and CDR2 SNEGSKA (reference sequence). The CDR3 runs to 17 residues. The V gene end was trimmed by 2 bases and the J gene end by 6 bases; junction bases not matched to a gene: 10. CDR3 amino acids: CSARLRGTSGGGDTQYF. In nucleotides, the CDR3 is TGCAGTGCTAGATTGCGGGGGACTAGCGGGGGCGGGGATACGCAGTATTTT.

The chain combines TRBV7-3 with TRBJ1-1; no reliable D call. Per the germline V gene, CDR1 is SGHTA and CDR2 is FQGTGA. V was pared by 0 bases and J by 1 base, with 12 bases between. CDR3 length equals 16 residues. Here the CDR3 reads CASSLTSEPRNTEAFF. The CDR3 DNA follows: TGTGCCAGCAGCTTAACGTCTGAACCGCGGAACACTGAAGCTTTCTTT. Based on the CDR3 plus reference TRBV7-3 and TRBJ1-1, the full variable domain is GAGVSQTPSNKVTEKGKYVELRCDPISGHTALYWYRQSLGQGPEFLIYFQGTGAADDSGLPNDRFFAVRPEGSVSTLKIQRTERGDSAVYLCASSLTSEPRNTEAFFGQGTRLTVV.

The chain joins TRBV5-1 to TRBJ2-3; D perhaps matches TRBD2 (6 bases). CDR1 is SGHRS, CDR2 YFSETQ, per germline. Trimming left V 0 bases short and J 13 bases short, with 18 bases between. This CDR3 has 14 amino acids. The CDR3 region has the DNA TGCGCCAGCAGCTTGGAGGTTGGAGGGAGAGAAAAGTATTTT. Translating it yields CASSLEVGGREKYF. The whole variable domain, filled in from reference TRBV5-1 and TRBJ2-3, reads KAGVTQTPRYLIKTRGQQVTLSCSPISGHRSVSWYQQTPGQGLQFLFEYFSETQRNKGNFPGRFSGRQFSNSRSEMNVSTLELGDSALYLCASSLEVGGREKYFGPGTRLTVL.

The sample holds many counts of this clonotype. J is TRBJ2-1 and V is TRBV7-2; D not resolved. Trimming took 5 bases from V and 4 from J, leaving 9 bases between them. Germline V CDR1 and CDR2: SGHTA, FQGNSA. CDR3 length equals 13 residues. This chain's CDR3 is CASSPGPYNEQFF. In nucleotides, the CDR3 is TGTGCCAGCAGCCCCGGGCCGTACAATGAGCAGTTCTTC.

Comments on this clonotype: This clone may be a read error of a much larger clone one base away. CDR3 coding DNA: TGTGCCGGCAGCTTAAGCGAGGGGACCCAGTACTTC. It codes for CAGSLSEGTQYF. V usage is TRBV7-9 and J usage is TRBJ2-5; TRBD2 might be the D (5 bases). This CDR3 comprises 12 residues. The germline V gene encodes CDR1 SEHNR and CDR2 FQNEAQ (reference sequence).

This clonotype was counted a few times. The V gene is TRBV20-1, the J gene TRBJ2-7; D is undetermined. Per germline, CDR1 DFQATT and CDR2 SNEGSKA (reference sequence). V lost 4 bases, J lost 6 bases, and 13 bases lay in between. This CDR3 is 12 amino acids long. CDR3 sequence: CSATGPPSEQYF. Here the CDR3 DNA reads TGCAGTGCTACGGGCCCTCCTAGCGAGCAGTACTTC.

This clonotype was observed a single time. At one end the junction does not follow the germline gene, possibly because of a read error. The chain recombines TRBV27 with TRBJ2-6; maybe TRBD2 (7 bases). The CDR3 consists of 13 residues. From germline, CDR1 is MNHEY and CDR2 SMNVEV (reference sequence). CDR3 nucleotide sequence: TGTGCCAGCAGTTTAGCGGGGGCCCACGTCCTGACTTTC. Translating gives CASSLAGAHVLTF.

The chain couples TRBV19 to TRBJ2-1; D tentatively fits TRBD1 or TRBD2 (5 bases each). CDR3 length: 16 amino acids. Trimming took 5 bases from V and 7 from J, leaving 21 bases between them. Germline CDR1 LNHDA, CDR2 SQIVND (reference sequence). The CDR3 sequence is CASSRMGPSSSNEQFF. As DNA, the CDR3 is TGTGCCAGTAGTCGAATGGGGCCTAGCTCGTCGAATGAGCAGTTCTTC. The full variable domain, in which reference TRBV19 and TRBJ2-1 provide the parts outside the CDR3, is DGGITQSPKYLFRKEGQNVTLSCEQNLNHDAMYWYRQDPGQGLRLIYYSQIVNDFQKGDIAEGYSVSREKKESFPLTVTSAQKNPTAFYLCASSRMGPSSSNEQFFGPGTRLTVL.

The chain is built from TRBV27 and TRBJ2-5, with 8 bases aligning to TRBD2. The DNA end lines up better with TRBJ2-7; the J call may be wrong. CDR1 and CDR2 (germline): MNHEY, SMNVEV (reference sequence). CDR3 length: 15 residues. CDR3 DNA: TGTGCCAGCAGTCTGGCCAGCGGGAGCAAGTACGAGCAGTACTTC. Its translation: CASSLASGSKYEQYF.

The V and J genes are TRBV2 and TRBJ2-5; the D gene is possibly TRBD2 (5 bases). The J call is doubtful: the DNA matches TRBJ2-7 better. The CDR3 is 12 amino acids. Per the germline V gene, CDR1 is SNHLY and CDR2 is FYNNEI. The CDR3 region is CASSVKEDEQYF. The CDR3 bases are TGTGCCAGCAGTGTTAAGGAGGACGAGCAGTACTTC.

This clonotype was seen only a few times. CDR3 amino acids: CASSQEAGMGHEQYF. The DNA for the CDR3 is TGCGCCAGCAGCCAAGAAGCAGGGATGGGCCACGAGCAGTACTTC. This sequence joins TRBV4-1 and TRBJ2-7, with D tentatively TRBD1 (5 bases). From germline, CDR1 is MGHRA and CDR2 YSYEKL. The V and J ends lost 0 bases and 5 bases respectively, with 14 bases between them. This CDR3 has 15 amino acids.

This clonotype was counted at least ten times. The chain combines TRBV13 with TRBJ2-5; tentative D call: TRBD1 (5 bases). The CDR3 extends over 16 amino acids. V lost 5 bases to trimming and J lost 0 bases, with 16 bases between them. Germline CDR1 PRHDT, CDR2 FYEKMQ (reference sequence). The CDR3 loop is CASSPRQRTYQETQYF. CDR3 DNA: TGTGCCAGCAGCCCTCGACAGAGAACGTACCAAGAGACCCAGTACTTC.

The chain has TRBV9 and TRBJ2-1; possible D gene TRBD2, 5 bases. Germline V gives CDR1 SGDLS, CDR2 YYNGEE. Trimming removed 3 bases from V and 0 bases from J, with 13 bases in between. This CDR3 is 16 amino acids long. The CDR3 bases are TGTGCCAGCAGCGCAGACGACTACGCCTCCTACAATGAGCAGTTCTTC. This gives the protein CASSADDYASYNEQFF.

This clonotype turned up a few times. The chain has TRBV9 and TRBJ1-6, with 7 bases fitting TRBD1. Germline V CDR1 and CDR2: SGDLS, YYNGEE. This CDR3 region has 15 residues. With V trimmed by 4 bases and J by 5 bases, 6 bases remained unmatched. The CDR3: CASSIAGGDNSPLHF. The CDR3 DNA follows: TGTGCCAGCAGCATCGCAGGGGGGGATAATTCACCCCTCCACTTT.

The chain combines TRBV7-6 with TRBJ2-7, with 12 positions matching TRBD2. Trimming cost V 4 bases and J 6 bases; bases outside gene matches: 7. The CDR3 is 15 amino acids. The germline V gene encodes CDR1 SGHVS and CDR2 FNYEAQ. The CDR3 loop is CASSSVTSGSTEQYF. CDR3 nucleotides: TGTGCCAGCAGCTCCGTGACTAGCGGGAGTACCGAGCAGTACTTC.

This clonotype appeared a few times. V usage is TRBV12-3 or TRBV12-4 and J usage is TRBJ1-1; TRBD1 aligns across 10 bases. V shed 6 bases and J 3 bases; nucleotides not matched to a gene: 7. The CDR3 totals 15 residues. The CDR3 spells CASSDGQGGDTEAFF. CDR3 DNA: TGTGCCAGCAGCGACGGACAGGGGGGAGACACTGAAGCTTTCTTT.

Remarks on this clonotype: A junction boundary mismatches the germline segment, possibly from a read error. CDR3 DNA: TGCAGTGCTAGAGAGGGGACTAGGTTCTACAATGAGCAGTTTTTC. Translating it yields CSAREGTRFYNEQFF. The gene calls are TRBV20-1 and TRBJ2-1; 8 bases are shared with TRBD2. Germline CDR1 reads DFQATT; CDR2 reads SNEGSKA (reference sequence). The CDR3 is made up of 15 amino acids.